This T cell receptor (beta chain) was sequenced for a study of T-cell reconstitution after alpha-beta-depleted transplantation in children. It was with unique molecular identifiers that the TCRbeta library was prepared. TCRdb fed the PCR reads into MiXCR, producing one record per CDR3 protein. There are about 640,000 distinct CDR3 sequences in the sample; 10% to 15% occur only once, and around 2.2% lies in the top ten. V dropped 3 bases and J dropped 6 bases, with 12 bases sitting between them. Germline V gene lookup returns CDR1 GTSNPN and CDR2 SVGIG (reference sequence). The CDR3 has 13 residues. V is TRBV30 and J is TRBJ2-1, with D perhaps matching TRBD2 (5 bases). The starting material was PBMCs, mostly from graft donor cells, obtained 360 days after TCRalphabeta/CD19-depleted stem cell transplant. This clonotype was obtained from a male patient between 5 and 17 years old who had a stem cell transplant for acute myeloid leukemia, so the T cells may come from the graft donor. CDR3 loop: CAWSPLTTNEQFF. CDR3 in DNA: TGTGCCTGGAGCCCGCTGACTACCAATGAGCAGTTCTTC.